The clone carrying this T cell receptor beta chain has a count of ten or more. Its antigen remains unidentified. This entry is derived from a study of T cells in Graves' hyperthyroidism and ophthalmopathy. Study-level results: Stable hyperthyroidism was separated from ophthalmopathy by a model based on 13 V-J features. In the blood, most expanded thyroid clonotypes above 0.001 appeared as well.

Reasons for excluding patients were uncontrolled infection, other autoimmune disease, pregnancy or lactation. CDR3 length: 13 residues. V gave up 4 bases and J gave up 1 base, with 7 bases separating them. Germline lookup yields CDR1 SGHAT and CDR2 FQNNGV. The investigators amplified TCR beta CDR3 regions from RNA transcripts. First-round RT-PCR targeting the TCR CDR3 was performed with the HTBI primer set. TCRdb re-called the multiplex PCR reads through MiXCR, storing one row per CDR3 protein. The data hold 300,000 to 450,000 distinct CDR3 sequences, with roughly 13% observed a single time. The genes are TRBV11-2 and TRBJ1-1; D is uncertain. Sequenced input: blood. The source of this sequence is a man aged 30-40 years with Graves' hyperthyroidism that later progressed to Graves' ophthalmopathy. Here the CDR3 DNA reads TGTGCCAGCAGCTGGGTCCCGAACACTGAAGCTTTCTTT. It specifies CASSWVPNTEAFF.